This TCR beta chain was recovered during a study of T cells in Graves' hyperthyroidism and ophthalmopathy. Study-level information: Specimen type is peripheral blood, collected at initial diagnosis prior to any treatment. Overall study findings and caveats: Before onset, by a median of approximately 6.2 months, the model predicted ophthalmopathy.

Source material for PBMCs was around 10 ml fresh peripheral blood. Comment on this clonotype: As yet, its antigen is unknown.

The CDR3 regions of TCR beta were amplified from RNA transcripts. The TCR CDR3 was amplified in a first-round RT-PCR using the HTBI primer set. TCRdb recomputed calls from the multiplex PCR reads with MiXCR, one row per CDR3 protein. The profile shows around 380,000 distinct CDR3 sequences, about 14% of them singletons. This CDR3 has 15 amino acids. V was pared by 5 bases and J by 5 bases, with 19 bases between. CDR1 is PRHDT, CDR2 FYEKMQ, per germline (reference sequence). The sample consisted of blood. V and J are TRBV13 and TRBJ2-7; possibly TRBD1 for D (8 bases). The receptor was derived from a man aged 25-40 years with Graves' hyperthyroidism that later progressed to Graves' ophthalmopathy. The CDR3 sequence: CASSNRGGGWDEQYF. DNA for the CDR3: TGTGCCAGCAGCAACAGGGGGGGGGGATGGGACGAGCAGTACTTC.